This entry lists 11 T cell receptor beta chains sequenced from one sample in a study of T cells in tuberculosis. Data came from immunoSEQ multiplex PCR; TCRdb stores just in-frame clones and leaves some out. The sample holds under 50,000 clones; roughly 94% are singletons and the top ten take less than 5%. Time point in this sample: new active TB diagnosis, blood taken before or within 7 days of starting treatment. This sample comprised PBMCs, obtained at tuberculosis diagnosis. These TCRs come from an adult with tuberculosis.

This chain uses TRBV2 with TRBJ2-7, with 7 positions matching TRBD1. From germline, CDR1 is SNHLY and CDR2 FYNNEI. V trimming: 7 bases; J trimming: 2 bases; junction bases outside the gene matches: 5. The CDR3 covers 13 residues. CDR3 in amino acids: CASKFDRAYEQYF. CDR3 in DNA: TGTGCCAGCAAATTTGACAGGGCCTACGAGCAGTACTTC.

The CDR3 nucleotides read TGTGCCAGCAGTGACGTCGACAGGTATAACTATGGCTACACCTTC. This sequence encodes CASSDVDRYNYGYTF. The rearrangement joins TRBV6-1 to TRBJ1-2, with D possibly matching TRBD1 (6 bases). The V gene's germline CDR1 is MNHNS and CDR2 SASEGT. CDR3 length: 15 amino acids. With 3 bases removed from V and 1 base from J, the gap between germline ends came to 12 bases.

J is TRBJ2-7 and V is TRBV7-2; TRBD2 matches at 8 bases. Germline V CDR1 and CDR2: SGHTA, FQGNSA. There are 16 residues in the CDR3. Trimming at V came to 6 bases and at J to 3 bases, leaving 13 bases not matched to a gene. The CDR3 loop reads CASRRASGGKSYEQYF. The CDR3 bases are TGTGCCAGCAGACGGGCCTCGGGGGGGAAAAGCTACGAGCAGTACTTC.

V is TRBV9 and J is TRBJ2-3; D is perhaps TRBD1 (5 bases). Germline V gene lookup returns CDR1 SGDLS and CDR2 YYNGEE. The CDR3 has 18 residues. V was shortened by 4 bases and J by 4 bases, with 25 bases between the two germline ends. CDR3 nucleotide sequence: TGTGCCAGCAGCCCCCAGGGTGGCTCCCGGAGAAAAGCAGATACGCAGTATTTT. This encodes CASSPQGGSRRKADTQYF.

V is TRBV10-2 and J is TRBJ1-3; D is uncertain. From germline, CDR1 is WSHSY and CDR2 SAAADI. V dropped 8 bases and J dropped 2 bases, with 19 bases sitting between them. This CDR3 contains 16 residues. CDR3: CASAGGVGEAGNTIYF. CDR3 nucleotide sequence: TGCGCCAGCGCCGGTGGGGTCGGGGAAGCTGGAAACACCATATATTTT.

The chain links TRBV11-2 to TRBJ1-2; D is possibly TRBD1 (5 bases). Between the trimmed V and J ends, which lost 6 bases and 4 bases, there was a span of 18 bases. The CDR3 totals 15 residues. The germline V gene has CDR1 SGHAT and CDR2 FQNNGV. The CDR3: CASRSIGGGSYGYTF. CDR3 DNA sequence: TGTGCCAGCAGGTCCATTGGGGGGGGAAGCTATGGCTACACCTTC.

The chain links TRBV6-6 to TRBJ2-3; D call uncertain. V was clipped by 7 bases and J by 4 bases, with 12 bases between them. CDR1 MNHNY and CDR2 SVGAGI come from the germline V gene (reference sequence). CDR3 size: 13 residues. The CDR3 loop reads CASKLGSSDTQYF. DNA for the CDR3: TGTGCCAGCAAGCTCGGTAGTTCAGATACGCAGTATTTT.

The chain joins TRBV2 to TRBJ2-5; the match to TRBD2 covers 11 bases. V shed 7 bases, J shed 3 bases, and the junction held 10 bases outside the gene matches. This CDR3 is built from 16 residues. Germline-derived CDR1 and CDR2 are SNHLY and FYNNEI. CDR3 nucleotide sequence: TGTGCCAGCAAAGTCCCCGGGACTAGCGGAAAAGAGACCCAGTACTTC. Translating it yields CASKVPGTSGKETQYF.

This chain uses TRBV18 with TRBJ1-4; the D is unclear. The ends were cut back, 6 bases at V and 0 bases at J, with 14 bases in the middle. The CDR3 is 16 amino acids. Germline V CDR1 and CDR2: KGHSH, LQKENI. The chain's CDR3 is CASSTAGGSTNEKLFF. For the CDR3, the DNA is TGTGCCAGCTCTACGGCGGGCGGCTCAACTAATGAAAAACTGTTTTTT.

V is TRBV11-3 and J is TRBJ1-6; tentatively, D is TRBD1 (5 bases). V was pared by 0 bases and J by 7 bases, with 16 bases between. CDR1 is SGHNT, CDR2 YENEEA, per germline. The CDR3 contains 17 residues. CDR3 protein: CASSLDRGTQENSPLHF. The CDR3 region has the DNA TGTGCCAGCAGCTTAGATCGGGGGACGCAGGAGAATTCACCCCTCCACTTT.

The chain couples TRBV28 to TRBJ1-1; D possibly corresponds to TRBD1 (5 bases). Trimming left V 10 bases short and J 0 bases short, with 9 bases between. The CDR3 spans 12 residues. CDR1 and CDR2 from the germline V gene are MDHEN and SYDVKM. The CDR3 DNA reads TGTGCCACCGACAGCATGAACACTGAAGCTTTCTTT. Encoded protein: CATDSMNTEAFF.